This T cell receptor beta chain was recovered during a study of T cells after yellow fever vaccination. Germline V gives CDR1 SGHRS, CDR2 YFSETQ. The V gene lost 0 bases and the J gene lost 4 bases, with 13 bases spanning the gap. The length of the CDR3 is 15 residues. This clonotype was observed a handful of times. Its antigen is not identified. 5'RACE template switching generated TCR cDNA, adding a universal primer site and UMIs. TCRdb independently ran MiXCR on the 5' RACE reads; one entry per CDR3 protein. This sample has some 600,000 distinct CDR3 sequences; around 16% occur once, and the top ten carry around 16%. Findings of the study overall: After the booster, nearly 98% of CD4 and more than 85% of CD8 primary-response clones were re-detected. Though it reached lower strength, the secondary response hit its peak faster, day 5 versus 15. Clonotype sharing between CD4 and CD8 compartments was small.

The chain uses TRBV5-1 and TRBJ1-1, with D unresolved. The clonotype originates from a young man who received the YFV17D yellow fever vaccine. Sample: PBMCs, taken around 5 days after the first yellow fever vaccination. DNA of the CDR3: TGCGCCAGCAGCTTGGCCCAATGGCAATCCACTGAAGCTTTCTTT. Its translation: CASSLAQWQSTEAFF.